This T cell receptor (beta chain) appears in the sequencing data of a study of T-cell memory formation after mild COVID-19. TCRdb redid the calling of the 5' RACE reads with MiXCR, one entry per CDR3 protein. The table has 200,000 to 300,000 distinct CDR3 sequences, around a tenth seen once; the top ten hold around 21%. J gave up 3 bases and V 2 bases, and 3 bases lay outside the gene matches. The CDR3 extends over 14 amino acids. Per the germline V gene, CDR1 is MNHNY and CDR2 is SVGAGI (reference sequence). This chain connects TRBV6-6 to TRBJ2-5, with 7 bases fitting TRBD2. The sequenced sample consisted of PBMCs or a T cell subset sorted from them (not recorded which). This TCR derives from a man between 18 and 35 years old who had mild COVID-19 (a few samples of this study predate the infection). Cell type and time point are not known. The CDR3 is CASSYDGGEETQYF. CDR3 coding DNA: TGTGCCAGCAGTTACGATGGGGGGGAAGAGACCCAGTACTTC.